This T cell receptor (beta chain) was sequenced during a study of T cells in Graves' hyperthyroidism and ophthalmopathy. Researchers took RNA transcripts and amplified the TCR beta CDR3 regions from them. A set of HTBI primers served as the primers for a first-round RT-PCR of the TCR CDR3. Via MiXCR, TCRdb re-called the multiplex PCR reads, giving one row per CDR3 protein. Of around 250,000 distinct CDR3 sequences listed, roughly 15% are singletons. V dropped 4 bases and J dropped 2; count of bases not matched to a gene: 9. Looked up from germline, CDR1 is SGHDT and CDR2 is YYEEEE. The CDR3 has 15 amino acids. This clonotype was counted many times.

Sequencing input: blood. The receptor was isolated from a woman between 40 and 55 years old with Graves' hyperthyroidism that later progressed to Graves' ophthalmopathy. The chain joins TRBV5-6 to TRBJ2-7; the match to TRBD1 covers 7 bases. CDR3 protein: CASSTYGQATYEQYF. The DNA for the CDR3 is TGTGCCAGCAGCACCTACGGACAGGCAACCTACGAGCAGTACTTC.